Listed here are 15 T cell receptor beta chains from one sample, sequenced in a study of vaccination effects on CD4 cells after COVID-19. Scientists isolated CD4+ T cells after a roughly 9-day culture period ended. Vaccine administered to participants consisted of two doses of either BNT162b2 or mRNA-1273. These receptors' targets are unknown. Some clones are missing from TCRdb's copy, which holds only in-frame ones; the method was immunoSEQ multiplex PCR. The sample includes roughly 45,000 clones, around 70% of them seen just once. The starting material was CD4+ T cells from PBMCs cultured without peptide, obtained after COVID-19 vaccination. All receptors derive from a human donor who received a COVID-19 vaccine.

CDR3 sequence: CATSDGQTFSGANVLTF. The CDR3 DNA follows: TGTGCCACCAGTGATGGGCAGACCTTCTCTGGGGCCAACGTCCTGACTTTC. The J gene is TRBJ2-6, the V gene TRBV24-1; no definite D call. The germline V gene encodes CDR1 KGHDR and CDR2 SFDVKD. This CDR3 contains 17 residues. Trimming took 3 bases from V and 0 from J, leaving 11 bases between them.

The chain uses TRBV24-1 and TRBJ1-1, with 10 bases identical to TRBD1. The germline V gene has CDR1 KGHDR and CDR2 SFDVKD. The CDR3 runs to 12 residues. V lost 9 bases, J lost 7 bases, and 4 bases stayed unmatched. The CDR3 DNA reads as TGTGCCACCGGGACAGGGGCCGGTGAAGCTTTCTTT. It is translated as CATGTGAGEAFF.

This clone was observed a handful of times. V gene TRBV18 combines with J gene TRBJ1-1; D ambiguous. The CDR3 spans 14 residues. CDR1 and CDR2 (germline): KGHSH, LQKENI. V lost 5 bases and J 1 base, leaving 11 bases between the germline ends. The CDR3 DNA reads as TGTGCCAGCTCAACAGAGGACGGGAACACTGAAGCTTTCTTT. This gives the protein CASSTEDGNTEAFF.

This rearrangement joins TRBV25-1 to TRBJ1-6; no reliable D call. Germline values: CDR1 MGHDK, CDR2 SYGVNS. The V and J ends lost 3 bases and 7 bases respectively, with 4 bases between them. The CDR3 sequence is 12 residues long. CDR3 coding DNA: TGTGCCAGCAGTGACGGGAATTCACCCCTCCACTTT. As protein: CASSDGNSPLHF.

The V gene is TRBV5-1, the J gene TRBJ1-2; a weak D match, TRBD1 (5 bases). The CDR3 loop spans 14 amino acids. Trimming shortened V by 0 bases and J by 8 bases, and 14 bases separated the two germline ends. The V gene's germline CDR1 is SGHRS and CDR2 YFSETQ. The CDR3 protein is CASSLERAGDGYTF. In DNA form, the CDR3 reads TGCGCCAGCAGCTTGGAGCGCGCGGGGGACGGCTACACCTTC.

The J gene is TRBJ2-5, the V gene TRBV7-2, with 7 bases matching TRBD1. Germline assignment: CDR1 SGHTA and CDR2 FQGNSA. The CDR3 covers 13 residues. Trimming at V came to 2 bases and at J to 3 bases, leaving 0 bases not matched to a gene. The CDR3 loop reads CASSLTGEETQYF. CDR3 sequence (DNA): TGTGCCAGCAGCTTAACAGGGGAAGAGACCCAGTACTTC. The full variable domain, completed using reference TRBV7-2 and TRBJ2-5, is GAGVSQSPSNKVTEKGKDVELRCDPISGHTALYWYRQSLGQGLEFLIYFQGNSAPDKSGLPSDRFSAERTGGSVSTLTIQRTQQEDSAVYLCASSLTGEETQYFGPGTRLLVL.

CDR3 amino acids: CASSVGGVAEKLFF. CDR3 nucleotides: TGTGCCAGCAGCGTAGGGGGGGTAGCTGAAAAACTGTTTTTT. This chain connects TRBV9 to TRBJ1-4, with TRBD1 as a possible D gene (5 bases). Trimming removed 0 bases at V and 7 bases at J, with 10 bases between. The CDR3 runs 14 residues. Looked up from germline, CDR1 is SGDLS and CDR2 is YYNGEE. The entire variable domain, with the rest obtained from reference TRBV9 and TRBJ1-4, is as follows: DSGVTQTPKHLITATGQRVTLRCSPRSGDLSVYWYQQSLDQGLQFLIQYYNGEERAKGNILERFSAQQFPDLHSELNLSSLELGDSALYFCASSVGGVAEKLFFGSGTQLSVL.

The J gene is TRBJ1-5, the V gene TRBV12-5; a weak D match, TRBD1 (5 bases). The germline V and J ends were trimmed by 4 bases and 6 bases, with 7 bases remaining between them. The CDR3 contains 12 residues. Germline CDR1 is LGHNT and CDR2 is FRNRAP. The CDR3 DNA sequence: TGTGCTAGTGGTTCGCAGGGTCAGCCCCAGCATTTT. Translated, it gives CASGSQGQPQHF.

The V and J genes are TRBV5-1 and TRBJ1-1, with D possibly matching TRBD1 (6 bases). Germline-derived CDR1 and CDR2 are SGHRS and YFSETQ. Trimming cost V 4 bases and J 4 bases, with 11 bases left between them. The CDR3 is made up of 13 amino acids. CDR3 region: CASSQGFATEAFF. DNA of the CDR3: TGCGCCAGCAGCCAGGGGTTCGCCACTGAAGCTTTCTTT.

The V call is TRBV5-4, the J call TRBJ2-5; TRBD2 agrees at 8 bases. Trimming took 1 base from V and 4 from J; bases not matched to a gene: 3. This CDR3 has 14 amino acids. Germline CDR1 is SGHNT and CDR2 is YYREEE (reference sequence). This CDR3 is CASSLRGGPETQYF. The CDR3 DNA reads as TGTGCCAGCAGCTTGCGGGGGGGCCCAGAGACCCAGTACTTC.

This chain uses TRBV6-4 with TRBJ2-3; no firm D call. V lost 2 bases and J lost 0, with 3 bases in between. Germline assignment: CDR1 MRHNA and CDR2 SNTAGT. The CDR3 sequence is 13 residues long. The CDR3 sequence is CASSDGSTDTQYF. As DNA, the CDR3 is TGTGCCAGCAGTGACGGGAGCACAGATACGCAGTATTTT.

The genes are TRBV27 and TRBJ2-1, with unresolved D. Germline V gene data show CDR1 as MNHEY and CDR2 as SMNVEV (reference sequence). V was clipped by 6 bases and J by 6 bases, with 6 bases between them. The CDR3 totals 11 residues. The CDR3 here is CASRRFNEQFF. The DNA for the CDR3 is TGTGCCAGCAGGCGGTTCAATGAGCAGTTCTTC.

The CDR3 nucleotides read TGCGCCAGCAGCCCGGGGACGGCGAAAGGGACCCAGTACTTC. It yields the protein CASSPGTAKGTQYF. The rearrangement links TRBV5-1 to TRBJ2-5; D may correspond to TRBD1 or TRBD2 (5 bases each). This CDR3 spans 14 amino acids. Germline-derived CDR1 and CDR2 are SGHRS and YFSETQ. V was trimmed by 4 bases and J by 7 bases, leaving 17 bases between them.

This clone was detected only a few times. This sequence joins TRBV7-2 and TRBJ2-2; the D is unclear. The CDR3 runs 15 residues. The germline gives CDR1 SGHTA, CDR2 FQGNSA. V gave up 4 bases and J gave up 4 bases, with 13 bases separating them. The CDR3 loop reads CASSSQGVSTGELFF. The DNA for the CDR3 is TGTGCCAGCAGCTCCCAAGGAGTGTCCACCGGGGAGCTGTTTTTT.

J is TRBJ1-5 and V is TRBV18; possibly TRBD1 for D (5 bases). Trimming shortened V by 6 bases and J by 3 bases, and 15 bases separated the two germline ends. This CDR3 spans 15 amino acids. Per germline, CDR1 KGHSH and CDR2 LQKENI. The chain's CDR3 is CASSGGLTDNQPQHF. For the CDR3, the DNA is TGTGCCAGCTCGGGAGGTTTGACAGACAATCAGCCCCAGCATTTT. Full variable domain (outside the CDR3, taken from reference TRBV18 and TRBJ1-5): NAGVMQNPRHLVRRRGQEARLRCSPMKGHSHVYWYRQLPEEGLKFMVYLQKENIIDESGMPKERFSAEFPKEGPSILRIQQVVRGDSAAYFCASSGGLTDNQPQHFGDGTRLSIL.